The 31 T cell receptor beta chains listed next were all sequenced from one sample in a study of blood T cell repertoires in COVID-19. Only in-frame clones appear in the TCRdb table, and some are missing; sequencing was by immunoSEQ multiplex PCR. The sample shows 50,000 to 55,000 clones, 89% of them seen only once. Input material: peripheral blood. All receptors derive from a man aged 60 to 69 with active COVID-19.

The genes are TRBV9 and TRBJ2-2, with a weak D call TRBD1 (5 bases). Germline V gene data show CDR1 as SGDLS and CDR2 as YYNGEE. Trimming pared 0 bases from V and 4 bases from J, leaving 7 bases between. This CDR3 is 14 amino acids long. CDR3 coding DNA: TGTGCCAGCAGCGTAGCACAGGTCACCGGGGAGCTGTTTTTT. Amino acid sequence: CASSVAQVTGELFF.

This chain connects TRBV19 to TRBJ2-5, with no clear D. The CDR3 sequence is 14 residues long. In germline, CDR1 is LNHDA, CDR2 SQIVND (reference sequence). Trimming stripped 5 bases from V and 0 bases from J, with 10 bases between. This CDR3 reads CASSHLQYQETQYF. The DNA of the CDR3 is TGTGCCAGTAGTCACCTACAGTACCAAGAGACCCAGTACTTC.

The V and J genes are TRBV15 and TRBJ2-1, with TRBD2 matching 7 bases. The V and J ends lost 2 bases and 3 bases, in that order; junction bases with no gene match: 1. The germline CDR1 and CDR2 sequences are LNHNV and YYDKDF (reference sequence). The CDR3 length is 14 residues. CDR3 DNA sequence: TGTGCCACCAGCAGATCTAGCGGCTACAATGAGCAGTTCTTC. Amino acids: CATSRSSGYNEQFF.

This clone was recorded only once. V usage is TRBV19 and J usage is TRBJ2-6; 9 bases match TRBD1. V lost 6 bases to trimming and J lost 5 bases; unmatched junction nucleotides: 8. In germline, CDR1 is LNHDA, CDR2 SQIVND (reference sequence). The CDR3 is made up of 16 amino acids. DNA for the CDR3: TGTGCCAGTAGGGACAGGGGAATTAATAGGGCCAACGTCCTGACTTTC. Translation: CASRDRGINRANVLTF. Based on the CDR3 plus reference TRBV19 and TRBJ2-6, the full variable domain is DGGITQSPKYLFRKEGQNVTLSCEQNLNHDAMYWYRQDPGQGLRLIYYSQIVNDFQKGDIAEGYSVSREKKESFPLTVTSAQKNPTAFYLCASRDRGINRANVLTFGAGSRLTVL.

This sequence joins TRBV9 and TRBJ2-7, with 11 bases lining up with TRBD1. V was pared by 2 bases and J by 4 bases, with 5 bases of the junction left unmatched. The length of the CDR3 is 15 residues. The germline V gene has CDR1 SGDLS and CDR2 YYNGEE. CDR3 nucleotide sequence: TGTGCCAGCAGCGTCTCCGGGACAGGGGGGTACGAGCAGTACTTC. Residues: CASSVSGTGGYEQYF.

CDR3 loop: CASSSGLSSYNEQFF. The CDR3 nucleotides read TGTGCCAGCAGCTCGGGACTTAGCTCCTACAATGAGCAGTTCTTC. The J gene is TRBJ2-1, the V gene TRBV7-9, with D maybe TRBD2 (6 bases). There are 15 residues in the CDR3. Trimming left V 4 bases short and J 0 bases short, with 10 bases between. Germline values: CDR1 SEHNR, CDR2 FQNEAQ (reference sequence).

The V gene is TRBV7-9, the J gene TRBJ2-6; tentatively, D is TRBD2 (6 bases). Germline V gene sequence: CDR1 SEHNR, CDR2 FQNEAQ (reference sequence). The V end was cut by 5 bases, the J end by 0 bases, with 8 bases between. The CDR3 consists of 15 residues. The CDR3 loop is CASSRDFSGANVLTF. Written as DNA, the CDR3 is TGTGCCAGCAGCAGGGACTTCTCTGGGGCCAACGTCCTGACTTTC.

The chain is built from TRBV11-2 and TRBJ2-5; TRBD1 matches 10 bases. Germline V gives CDR1 SGHAT, CDR2 FQNNGV. This CDR3 region has 16 residues. Germline trimming cut 2 bases from V and 4 bases from J; bases unmatched to any gene: 7. The CDR3: CASSLFRQGARETQYF. CDR3 sequence (DNA): TGTGCCAGCAGCTTATTCCGACAGGGGGCACGAGAGACCCAGTACTTC.

The chain has TRBV2 and TRBJ2-7; TRBD2 might be the D (5 bases). Trimming took off 7 bases at V and 6 bases at J, with 13 bases between the two ends. This CDR3 has 12 amino acids. The germline CDR1 and CDR2 sequences are SNHLY and FYNNEI. The CDR3 is CASTEEVAEQYF. DNA of the CDR3: TGTGCCAGCACTGAGGAGGTGGCCGAGCAGTACTTC.

On this clone itself: Other DNA sequences within the sample encode an identical CDR3. The V and J genes are TRBV28 and TRBJ2-3; perhaps TRBD1 as D (6 bases). This CDR3 has 14 residues. Germline values: CDR1 MDHEN, CDR2 SYDVKM. V dropped 3 bases and J dropped 0 bases, with 7 bases sitting between them. The CDR3 nucleotides are TGTGCCAGCAGTTTCAGGGGAAGCACAGATACGCAGTATTTT. Amino acids: CASSFRGSTDTQYF.

The rearrangement joins TRBV28 to TRBJ2-2; TRBD2 agrees at 12 bases. The CDR3 is made up of 15 amino acids. With 5 bases clipped from V and 7 bases from J, the junction kept 5 bases outside the gene matches. CDR1 is MDHEN, CDR2 SYDVKM, per germline. CDR3 in amino acids: CASSALAGGLGELFF. In nucleotides, the CDR3 is TGTGCCAGCAGTGCACTAGCGGGAGGTCTCGGGGAGCTGTTTTTT.

The genes are TRBV29-1 and TRBJ2-2, with D possibly being TRBD2 (6 bases). The CDR3 is made up of 13 amino acids. Germline assignment: CDR1 SQVTM and CDR2 ANQGSEA. V dropped 0 bases and J dropped 5 bases, with 7 bases sitting between them. CDR3 coding DNA: TGCAGCGTTGAAGAGGGGGGAACCGGGGAGCTGTTTTTT. Its protein is CSVEEGGTGELFF.

The chain uses TRBV5-6 and TRBJ2-5; 7 bases align to TRBD1. The CDR3 length is 15 residues. Trimming at V came to 0 bases and at J to 4 bases, leaving 6 bases not matched to a gene. Germline CDR1 SGHDT, CDR2 YYEEEE. The CDR3 sequence is CASSLGQGYRETQYF. In DNA, the CDR3 is TGTGCCAGCAGCTTGGGACAGGGATATCGAGAGACCCAGTACTTC.

V usage is TRBV28 and J usage is TRBJ2-7, with 9 bases matching TRBD1. V shed 4 bases, J shed 5 bases, and the junction held 6 bases outside the gene matches. Per the germline V gene, CDR1 is MDHEN and CDR2 is SYDVKM. This CDR3 has 14 residues. Written as DNA, the CDR3 is TGTGCCAGCAGTTCGGACAGGGGAGGAGACGAGCAGTACTTC. It translates to CASSSDRGGDEQYF.

This clone has a single count. The gene calls are TRBV27 and TRBJ2-1; 8 positions match TRBD2. Germline V gives CDR1 MNHEY, CDR2 SMNVEV (reference sequence). This CDR3 has 15 residues. Trimming at V came to 2 bases and at J to 6 bases, leaving 6 bases not matched to a gene. The CDR3 loop is CASSLAGGVPNEQFF. The CDR3 nucleotides read TGTGCCAGCAGTTTAGCGGGAGGAGTACCCAATGAGCAGTTCTTC.

This clone was counted once. CDR3: CSVVLAQYNEQFF. In DNA, the CDR3 is TGCAGCGTTGTTCTAGCGCAGTACAATGAGCAGTTCTTC. The chain has TRBV29-1 and TRBJ2-1; D might be TRBD2 (6 bases). This CDR3 has 13 amino acids. The germline V gene encodes CDR1 SQVTM and CDR2 ANQGSEA. Between the trimmed V and J ends, which lost 4 bases and 4 bases, there was a span of 11 bases.

CDR3 amino acids: CASSPLAGGNEQFF. CDR3 nucleotide sequence: TGTGCCAGCAGTCCACTAGCGGGAGGGAATGAGCAGTTCTTC. V is TRBV6-2 or TRBV6-3 and J is TRBJ2-1, with 13 bases identical to TRBD2. V dropped 5 bases and J dropped 7; count of bases not matched to a gene: 2. The CDR3 length is 14 residues. Germline-derived CDR1 and CDR2 are MNHEY and SVGEGT.

The chain joins TRBV19 to TRBJ2-7, with TRBD1 matching 8 bases. V lost 6 bases to trimming and J lost 1 base; unmatched junction nucleotides: 5. The germline V gene encodes CDR1 LNHDA and CDR2 SQIVND (reference sequence). CDR3 length equals 14 residues. The CDR3 protein is CASRDRGESYEQYF. The CDR3 DNA reads as TGTGCCAGTAGAGACAGGGGCGAGTCCTACGAGCAGTACTTC.

This chain connects TRBV5-6 to TRBJ1-2; no firm D call. The V end lost 1 base, the J end lost 4 bases, and 8 bases lay between the germline ends. In germline, CDR1 is SGHDT, CDR2 YYEEEE. The CDR3 contains 13 residues. CDR3 DNA: TGTGCCAGCAGCTTGAACGGGGTCTATGGCTACACCTTC. This sequence encodes CASSLNGVYGYTF.

The J gene is TRBJ2-4, the V gene TRBV18; tentative D call: TRBD2 (6 bases). Trimming pared 0 bases from V and 0 bases from J, leaving 12 bases between. From germline, CDR1 is KGHSH and CDR2 LQKENI. The CDR3 covers 17 residues. The CDR3 reads CASSPPVADLAKNIQYF. The CDR3, as DNA: TGTGCCAGCTCACCACCAGTAGCGGACCTAGCCAAAAACATTCAGTACTTC.

This clone was counted once. This sequence joins TRBV18 and TRBJ2-2, with 9 nucleotides matching TRBD1. Trimming cost V 4 bases and J 0 bases; bases outside gene matches: 6. This CDR3 has 17 amino acids. Germline V gene data show CDR1 as KGHSH and CDR2 as LQKENI. The DNA of the CDR3 is TGTGCCAGCTCACGGTCGACAGGGGGGTCGAACACCGGGGAGCTGTTTTTT. It is translated as CASSRSTGGSNTGELFF.

This clone was seen a handful of times. This chain links TRBV19 with TRBJ2-7; TRBD1 might be the D (5 bases). Germline V gene sequence: CDR1 LNHDA, CDR2 SQIVND (reference sequence). CDR3 length equals 13 residues. Trimming shortened V by 6 bases and J by 4 bases, and 13 bases separated the two germline ends. The chain's CDR3 is CASSQGVSYEQYF. CDR3 bases: TGTGCCAGTAGCCAGGGTGTATCATACGAGCAGTACTTC.

This clone is a singleton in its sample. The J gene is TRBJ2-2, the V gene TRBV6-5; D ambiguous. The CDR3 totals 15 residues. Trimming pared 8 bases from V and 2 bases from J, leaving 15 bases between. Germline V gene sequence: CDR1 MNHEY, CDR2 SVGAGI. The CDR3 sequence is CASREVSTNTGELFF. For the CDR3, the DNA is TGTGCCAGCCGAGAGGTTAGCACCAACACCGGGGAGCTGTTTTTT.

V gene TRBV5-6 combines with J gene TRBJ1-2; perhaps TRBD1 as D (6 bases). The CDR3 runs to 14 residues. Germline V gene lookup returns CDR1 SGHDT and CDR2 YYEEEE. The V and J ends lost 0 bases and 4 bases respectively, with 10 bases between them. In nucleotides, the CDR3 is TGTGCCAGCAGCTTGGCTGGACAGCCCTATGGCTACACCTTC. It specifies CASSLAGQPYGYTF. Full variable domain (rest looked up from reference TRBV5-6 and TRBJ1-2): DAGVTQSPTHLIKTRGQQVTLRCSPKSGHDTVSWYQQALGQGPQFIFQYYEEEERQRGNFPDRFSGHQFPNYSSELNVNALLLGDSALYLCASSLAGQPYGYTFGSGTRLTVV.

V gene TRBV7-2 combines with J gene TRBJ1-1, with 8 bases lining up with TRBD1. With 4 bases clipped from V and 6 bases from J, the junction kept 4 bases outside the gene matches. CDR3 size: 13 residues. Germline V gene sequence: CDR1 SGHTA, CDR2 FQGNSA. CDR3 in amino acids: CASSYQGAAEAFF. The DNA for the CDR3 is TGTGCCAGCAGCTATCAGGGGGCCGCTGAAGCTTTCTTT. Full variable domain (missing parts from reference TRBV7-2 and TRBJ1-1): GAGVSQSPSNKVTEKGKDVELRCDPISGHTALYWYRQSLGQGLEFLIYFQGNSAPDKSGLPSDRFSAERTGGSVSTLTIQRTQQEDSAVYLCASSYQGAAEAFFGQGTRLTVV.

The chain carries TRBV5-1 and TRBJ1-4, with 9 bases fitting TRBD1. The CDR3 is 16 amino acids. V lost 4 bases and J lost 8; bases outside the gene matches: 12. Per the germline V gene, CDR1 is SGHRS and CDR2 is YFSETQ. The CDR3 protein is CASSPNPGTGQEKLFF. CDR3 DNA: TGCGCCAGCAGCCCGAATCCCGGGACAGGGCAGGAAAAACTGTTTTTT.

In this sample, this clone turned up a few times. The chain joins TRBV15 to TRBJ1-5; D not resolved. Germline-derived CDR1 and CDR2 are LNHNV and YYDKDF (reference sequence). The CDR3 extends over 14 amino acids. V lost 0 bases and J lost 5, with 8 bases in between. The CDR3 DNA is TGTGCCACCAGCAGAGATCTGAGGGATCAGCCCCAGCATTTT. Its translation: CATSRDLRDQPQHF.

The rearrangement uses TRBV18 and TRBJ2-1; 15 bases match TRBD2. J gave up 6 bases and V 2 bases, and 5 bases lay outside the gene matches. From germline, CDR1 is KGHSH and CDR2 LQKENI. CDR3 length: 17 amino acids. The CDR3 reads CASSPSTGLAGGNEQFF. CDR3 sequence (DNA): TGTGCCAGCTCACCATCCACGGGACTAGCGGGGGGCAATGAGCAGTTCTTC.

A single count supports this clone. The chain carries TRBV28 and TRBJ2-7; a possible D gene is TRBD1 (5 bases). This CDR3 contains 14 residues. V dropped 6 bases and J dropped 2 bases, with 14 bases sitting between them. Looked up from germline, CDR1 is MDHEN and CDR2 is SYDVKM. The CDR3 nucleotides read TGTGCCAGCAGGGACGGACATACGACCTACGAGCAGTACTTC. Residues: CASRDGHTTYEQYF. The variable domain in full, with the rest retrieved from reference TRBV28 and TRBJ2-7, is DVKVTQSSRYLVKRTGEKVFLECVQDMDHENMFWYRQDPGLGLRLIYFSYDVKMKEKGDIPEGYSVSREKKERFSLILESASTNQTSMYLCASRDGHTTYEQYFGPGTRLTVT.

The table lists this clone with a count of one. The chain carries TRBV5-8 and TRBJ1-2, with D perhaps TRBD1 (5 bases). The length of the CDR3 is 15 residues. Trimming stripped 2 bases from V and 2 bases from J, with 13 bases between. Germline loops: CDR1 SGHTS, CDR2 YDEGEE. The CDR3 bases are TGTGCCAGCAGCTTACGCGGACAACCAAACTATGGCTACACCTTC. This codes for CASSLRGQPNYGYTF.

This chain joins TRBV24-1 and TRBJ2-3; D unresolved. The CDR3 covers 16 residues. Germline V gene lookup returns CDR1 KGHDR and CDR2 SFDVKD. V shed 0 bases and J shed 1 base, with 10 bases lying between them. The CDR3 nucleotides read TGTGCCACCAGTGATTTGGCCGGGTATGGCACAGATACGCAGTATTTT. Its translation is CATSDLAGYGTDTQYF.